This TCR beta chain was recovered during a study of shared clonotypes between healthy human individuals. Study outcomes and limitations: Among the subsets, naive ones generally showed larger estimated richness than memory ones. Several donors shared 5% to 5.5% of their naive CD4 clonotypes.

CD45RO+ cells plus CCR7-negative CD45RA+ TemRA cells formed CD8 memory. Turning to this clone: What it binds is not known.

Trimming at V came to 8 bases and at J to 7 bases, leaving 11 bases not matched to a gene. Per germline, CDR1 MNHEY and CDR2 SMNVEV (reference sequence). The CDR3 extends over 14 amino acids. Profiling relied on immunoSEQ multiplex PCR, and the TCRdb table lists in-frame clones only, not all of them. The repertoire holds 100,000 or so clones, around 64% seen once, with around 26% in the top ten. This TCR was recovered from a young woman in good health. The material sequenced was memory CD8+ T cells sorted from blood. Subset defined: CD45RO+ cells pooled with CCR7-negative TemRA cells. The chain carries TRBV27 and TRBJ1-2; 9 bases agree with TRBD1. The CDR3 DNA follows: TGTGCCAGCCTGTCATCACAGGGGGCGGCTGGCTACACCTTC. Its translation: CASLSSQGAAGYTF.